This T cell receptor (beta chain) is from a study of blood T cell repertoires in COVID-19. Overall study: Sample material is recorded as cDNA or gDNA derived from T cells, B-cell-depleted T cells, or PBMCs.

Data came from immunoSEQ multiplex PCR; TCRdb stores just in-frame clones and leaves some out. The repertoire consists of fewer than 400,000 clones, with more than 85% occurring once and the leading ten covering less than 20%. The study assigned cohorts using participant-reported clinical history. What the recovered Cohort 3 donors had was two negative PCRs, clearance, or symptom resolution. Germline V lookup: CDR1 SGHRS, CDR2 YFSETQ. Deletions cut 5 bases from V and 0 bases from J, with 12 bases between. The CDR3 is 15 residues long. Specimen: PBMCs or T cells enriched from blood (not recorded which). The sequence was collected from a woman aged 25-40 years who had recovered from COVID-19. This chain connects TRBV5-1 to TRBJ1-5; D uncertain. As DNA, the CDR3 is TGCGCCAGCAGAACTGAGCCTTATAGCAATCAGCCCCAGCATTTT. It translates to CASRTEPYSNQPQHF.